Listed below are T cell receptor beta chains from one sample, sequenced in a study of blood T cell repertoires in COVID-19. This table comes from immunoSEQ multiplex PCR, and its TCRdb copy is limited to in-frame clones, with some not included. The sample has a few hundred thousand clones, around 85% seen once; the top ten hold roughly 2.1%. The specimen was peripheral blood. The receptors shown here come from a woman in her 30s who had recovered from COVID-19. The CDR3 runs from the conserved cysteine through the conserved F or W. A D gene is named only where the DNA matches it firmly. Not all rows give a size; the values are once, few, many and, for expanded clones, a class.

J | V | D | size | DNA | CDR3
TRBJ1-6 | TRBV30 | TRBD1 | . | TGTGCCTGGAGACAGGGACAGTCTTATTCACCCCTCCACTTT | CAWRQGQSYSPLHF
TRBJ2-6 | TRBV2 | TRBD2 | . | TGTGCCAGCACCCGGGGAGGGGTTACTGGGGCCAACGTCCTGACTTTC | CASTRGGVTGANVLTF
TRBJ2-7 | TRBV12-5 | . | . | TGTGCTAGTGGTTTGTCTTTGGGTCGCTACAGGGAGTACGAGCAGTACTTC | CASGLSLGRYREYEQYF
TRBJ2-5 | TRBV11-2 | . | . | TGTGCCAGCAGCTTAGTCGGAGGGGGGGCCCGGGAGACCCAGTACTTC | CASSLVGGGARETQYF
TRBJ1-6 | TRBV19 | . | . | TGTGCCAGTAGTATTCTCGGGGGTCGGGATTCACCCCTCCACTTT | CASSILGGRDSPLHF
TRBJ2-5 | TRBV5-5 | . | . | TGTGCCAGTCTCCTCACGGGGCAAGAGACCCAGTACTTC | CASLLTGQETQYF
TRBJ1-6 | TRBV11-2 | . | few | TGTGCCAGCAGCTTAGTCAGCAGGGATAATTCACCCCTCCACTTT | CASSLVSRDNSPLHF
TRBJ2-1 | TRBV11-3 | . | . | TGTGCCAGCAGCTTAGGGTCGGCAGGGGGGAATGAGCAGTTCTTC | CASSLGSAGGNEQFF
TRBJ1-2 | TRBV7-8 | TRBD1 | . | TGTGCCAGCAGCTTAAGGGACAGGGGATTTAATCACACCTTC | CASSLRDRGFNHTF
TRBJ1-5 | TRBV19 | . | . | TGTGCCAGTAGTGAGCGCCTAAAGAATCAGCCCCAGCATTTT | CASSERLKNQPQHF